Each of the 15 T cell receptor beta chains below was sequenced from the same sample in a study of shared clonotypes between healthy human individuals. The table came from immunoSEQ multiplex PCR; TCRdb's copy has only in-frame clones and leaves some out. The sample contains about 590,000 clones, around 95% of which appear only once. The naive CD8 fraction comprised CD45RO-negative cells positively selected for CCR7 and excluded terminally differentiated effector memory CD45RA+ cells. Sequencing was performed on naive CD8+ T cells sorted from blood. These receptors were obtained from a young woman in good health.

This clone appeared a few times. J is TRBJ1-1 and V is TRBV11-2; D might be TRBD1 (5 bases). This CDR3 spans 14 amino acids. Trimming removed 5 bases from V and 3 bases from J, with 13 bases in between. Germline V CDR1 and CDR2: SGHAT, FQNNGV. This CDR3 is CASSVGARDTEAFF. DNA for the CDR3: TGTGCCAGCAGCGTTGGGGCCAGGGACACTGAAGCTTTCTTT.

The chain couples TRBV11-2 to TRBJ2-7; D tentatively fits TRBD1 or TRBD2 (5 bases each). The CDR3 has 16 residues. V was trimmed by 5 bases and J by 3 bases, leaving 20 bases between them. CDR1 is SGHAT, CDR2 FQNNGV, per germline. In nucleotides, the CDR3 is TGTGCCAGCAGCCCACGTCCGGGGCGGGCCTACTACGAGCAGTACTTC. It codes for CASSPRPGRAYYEQYF.

The gene calls are TRBV9 and TRBJ1-2; D gene uncertain. V was trimmed by 3 bases and J by 3 bases, leaving 21 bases between them. The CDR3 sequence is 17 residues long. Germline CDR1 is SGDLS and CDR2 is YYNGEE. CDR3 in amino acids: CASSELRPGLRDYGYTF. As DNA, the CDR3 is TGTGCCAGCAGCGAGTTAAGGCCGGGCTTACGGGACTATGGCTACACCTTC.

The chain joins TRBV7-9 to TRBJ2-7; no clear D gene. Germline assignment: CDR1 SEHNR and CDR2 FQNEAQ (reference sequence). V was pared by 4 bases and J by 5 bases, with 9 bases between. This CDR3 has 12 residues. The DNA of the CDR3 is TGTGCCAGCAGCTCCATAGGTCACGAGCAGTACTTC. It translates to CASSSIGHEQYF.

The chain carries TRBV7-9 and TRBJ2-1, with 8 bases lining up with TRBD2. The CDR3 spans 16 residues. CDR1 is SEHNR and CDR2 is FQNEAQ in the germline V gene (reference sequence). V shed 4 bases and J 7 bases; nucleotides not matched to a gene: 12. The CDR3 sequence: CASSSYSLAGWNEQFF. In DNA form, the CDR3 reads TGTGCCAGCAGCTCATACTCCCTAGCGGGCTGGAATGAGCAGTTCTTC.

The V and J genes are TRBV6-5 and TRBJ2-5, with 7 positions matching TRBD1. The J segment lost 0 bases and the V segment lost 6 bases, leaving 4 bases of the junction unmatched. Germline values: CDR1 MNHEY, CDR2 SVGAGI. The CDR3 runs to 14 residues. The CDR3 is CASRMGQYQETQYF. CDR3 nucleotides: TGTGCCAGCAGAATGGGACAGTACCAAGAGACCCAGTACTTC.

The CDR3 spells CASSTPFSGGADTQYF. For the CDR3, the DNA is TGTGCCAGTAGTACCCCTTTTTCGGGAGGAGCAGATACGCAGTATTTT. The gene calls are TRBV19 and TRBJ2-3, with 7 nucleotides matching TRBD2. The germline CDR1 and CDR2 sequences are LNHDA and SQIVND (reference sequence). This CDR3 has 16 residues. V shed 4 bases and J 4 bases; nucleotides not matched to a gene: 11.

V gene TRBV27 combines with J gene TRBJ1-3; D unresolved. The V gene lost 7 bases and the J gene lost 1 base, with 11 bases spanning the gap. Germline assignment: CDR1 MNHEY and CDR2 SMNVEV (reference sequence). The CDR3 runs 14 residues. The chain's CDR3 is CASILTGSGNTIYF. DNA of the CDR3: TGTGCCAGCATTCTCACCGGGTCTGGAAACACCATATATTTT.

The V gene is TRBV29-1, the J gene TRBJ2-7; 10 bases fit TRBD2. The ends lost 5 bases at V and 0 bases at J; junction bases unmatched: 10. The CDR3 loop spans 16 amino acids. Germline-derived CDR1 and CDR2 are SQVTM and ANQGSEA. The CDR3 region has the DNA TGCAGCGTTATAGGGGGGAGACTAGCGGGCTCCTACGAGCAGTACTTC. Its translation is CSVIGGRLAGSYEQYF.

The chain joins TRBV30 to TRBJ2-1; D might be TRBD2 (5 bases). V dropped 0 bases and J dropped 7 bases, with 13 bases sitting between them. The CDR3 totals 14 residues. In germline, CDR1 is GTSNPN, CDR2 SVGIG (reference sequence). The DNA for the CDR3 is TGTGCCTGGAGTGTCGGTGGATGGAGGAATGAGCAGTTCTTC. It translates to CAWSVGGWRNEQFF.

This chain joins TRBV30 and TRBJ2-3; 11 positions match TRBD2. CDR1 GTSNPN and CDR2 SVGIG come from the germline V gene (reference sequence). V lost 3 bases and J lost 1; bases outside the gene matches: 6. The CDR3 is 16 residues long. In DNA form, the CDR3 reads TGTGCCTGGAGACTAGCGGGAGTCACCCGCACAGATACGCAGTATTTT. It translates to CAWRLAGVTRTDTQYF.

This clone was counted a single time. The rearrangement uses TRBV27 and TRBJ1-2; D gene uncertain. The CDR3 is made up of 15 amino acids. Germline CDR1 and CDR2: MNHEY and SMNVEV (reference sequence). The V end was cut by 5 bases, the J end by 4 bases, with 17 bases between. DNA of the CDR3: TGTGCCAGCAGTCCCCACAAAGGGAAGACCTATGGCTACACCTTC. Its translation: CASSPHKGKTYGYTF.

The chain is built from TRBV11-2 and TRBJ2-7; 10 nucleotides line up with TRBD1. In germline, CDR1 is SGHAT, CDR2 FQNNGV. The CDR3 covers 15 residues. The J segment lost 1 base and the V segment lost 4 bases, leaving 4 bases of the junction unmatched. Here the CDR3 reads CASSSTGGWSYEQYF. Here the CDR3 DNA reads TGTGCCAGCAGCTCGACAGGGGGCTGGTCCTACGAGCAGTACTTC.

This clone occurred once. The chain uses TRBV7-9 and TRBJ2-3, with a tentative D call TRBD2 (6 bases). The CDR3 is made up of 16 amino acids. CDR1 is SEHNR, CDR2 FQNEAQ, per germline (reference sequence). Deletions cut 3 bases from V and 2 bases from J, with 15 bases between. CDR3 nucleotides: TGTGCCAGCAGCTTGTCACTAGCTGACTACACAGATACGCAGTATTTT. It is translated as CASSLSLADYTDTQYF. Together with reference TRBV7-9 and TRBJ2-3, the CDR3 gives the full variable domain: DTGVSQNPRHKITKRGQNVTFRCDPISEHNRLYWYRQTLGQGPEFLTYFQNEAQLEKSRLLSDRFSAERPKGSFSTLEIQRTEQGDSAMYLCASSLSLADYTDTQYFGPGTRLTVL.

The chain recombines TRBV13 with TRBJ2-7, with TRBD1 matching over 9 bases. V lost 5 bases and J lost 0; bases outside the gene matches: 8. The CDR3 consists of 16 residues. CDR1 and CDR2 (germline): PRHDT, FYEKMQ (reference sequence). CDR3 sequence reads: CASSARTGVFSYEQYF. The CDR3 DNA follows: TGTGCCAGCAGCGCCCGGACAGGGGTCTTCTCCTACGAGCAGTACTTC. Full variable domain (missing parts from reference TRBV13 and TRBJ2-7): AAGVIQSPRHLIKEKRETATLKCYPIPRHDTVYWYQQGPGQDPQFLISFYEKMQSDKGSIPDRFSAQQFSDYHSELNMSSLELGDSALYFCASSARTGVFSYEQYFGPGTRLTVT.